The source of this T cell receptor beta chain is a study of OX40 agonist ivuxolimab in advanced cancers. About the study: Patients were dosed with the agonistic anti-OX40 (CD134) antibody ivuxolimab. The study, taken as a whole, reports: Among the least clonally expanded were partial responders at 0.1-3.0 mg/kg. Circulating CD4+ and CD8+ T cells showed clonal expansion by week 6 at 0.1 to 3.0 mg/kg.

The table lists this clone with a count of one. Its cognate antigen is unknown. Sequencing was performed with immunoSEQ multiplex PCR; in TCRdb, only in-frame clones are kept and a portion is missing. Counted here are 67,000 or so clones, around four fifths occurring once; the ten biggest clones make up about 4%. The V and J ends lost 3 bases and 8 bases respectively, with 12 bases between them. The CDR3 length is 13 residues. Per germline, CDR1 SGDLS and CDR2 YYNGEE. The source is an adult with an advanced solid tumor such as melanoma, head and neck, liver or kidney cancer. Sample: CD4+ or CD8+ T cells sorted from blood, taken in a trial of the OX40 agonist ivuxolimab. The rearrangement links TRBV9 to TRBJ1-3; D gene uncertain. The CDR3 bases are TGTGCCAGCAGCGAAGGGATGTTCGACACCATATATTTT. Its translation is CASSEGMFDTIYF.